Sequencing of this T cell receptor (beta chain) was carried out in a study of cytotoxic CD8 clonotypes in ibrutinib-treated CLL. Study overall: IGHV unmutated 17 to 18; relapsed/refractory about 10; treatment-naive about 14. Study findings and constraints: In comparison with age-matched healthy donors, baseline clonality was higher and tracked circulating CD8+ T-cell counts.

Investigators sought sequencing depths of between 1 in 200,000 and 1 in 1 million T cells. Data came from immunoSEQ multiplex PCR; TCRdb stores just in-frame clones and leaves some out. The sample has approximately 100,000 clones; approximately 78% are singletons. The CDR3 is made up of 15 amino acids. With 6 bases clipped from V and 4 bases from J, the junction kept 7 bases outside the gene matches. The germline V gene has CDR1 WNHNN and CDR2 SYGVQD (reference sequence). In its sample, this clone was seen a few times. Its specificity is unknown. The chain carries TRBV10-1 and TRBJ1-5; 9 nucleotides agree with TRBD1. The sequence came from a human donor with chronic lymphocytic leukemia. Sequenced here: PBMCs, sampled after 12 months of ibrutinib treatment. The CDR3 loop reads CASSAGGQGNQPQHF. The CDR3 DNA reads as TGCGCCAGCAGCGCCGGTGGACAGGGGAATCAGCCCCAGCATTTT.